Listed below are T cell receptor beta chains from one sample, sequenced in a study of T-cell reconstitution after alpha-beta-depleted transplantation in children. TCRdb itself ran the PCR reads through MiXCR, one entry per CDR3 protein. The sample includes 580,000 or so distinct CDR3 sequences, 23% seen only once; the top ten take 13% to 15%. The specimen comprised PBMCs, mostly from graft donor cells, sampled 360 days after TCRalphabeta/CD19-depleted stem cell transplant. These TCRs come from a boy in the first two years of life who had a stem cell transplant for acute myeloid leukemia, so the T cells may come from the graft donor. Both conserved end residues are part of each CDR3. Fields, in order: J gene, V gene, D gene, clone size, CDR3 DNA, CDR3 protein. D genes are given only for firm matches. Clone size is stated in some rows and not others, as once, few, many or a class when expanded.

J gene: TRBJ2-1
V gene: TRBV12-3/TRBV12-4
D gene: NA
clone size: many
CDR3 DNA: TGTGCCAGCAGTTTTTCCCGGTATGAGCAGTTCTTC
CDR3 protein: CASSFSRYEQFF

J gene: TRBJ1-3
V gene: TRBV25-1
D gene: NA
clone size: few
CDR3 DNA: TGTGCCAGCACCAGGGATGGAAACACCATATATTTT
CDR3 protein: CASTRDGNTIYF

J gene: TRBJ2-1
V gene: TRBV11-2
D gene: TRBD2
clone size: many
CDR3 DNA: TGTGCCAGCAGCTTTCCACCAGCGGGGGGGCCATCCTCCTACAATGAGCAGTTCTTC
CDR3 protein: CASSFPPAGGPSSYNEQFF

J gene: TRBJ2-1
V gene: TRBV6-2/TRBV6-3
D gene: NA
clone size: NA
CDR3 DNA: TGTGCCAGCAGCTACTGGGGCTATAACAGGGCCAATGAGCAGTTCTTC
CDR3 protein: CASSYWGYNRANEQFF

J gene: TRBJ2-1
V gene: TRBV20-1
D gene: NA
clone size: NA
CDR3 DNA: TGCAGTGCCGCACAGGGCGCCTACAATGAGCAGTTCTTC
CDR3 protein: CSAAQGAYNEQFF

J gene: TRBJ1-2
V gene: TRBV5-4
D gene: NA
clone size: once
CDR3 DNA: TGTGCCAGCAGCTTTGGGGTCCTCAACTATGGCTACACCTTC
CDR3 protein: CASSFGVLNYGYTF

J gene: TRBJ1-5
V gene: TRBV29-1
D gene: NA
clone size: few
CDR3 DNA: TGCAGCGTCTCCTGGGGAGGGAGCAATCAGCCCCAGCATTTT
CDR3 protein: CSVSWGGSNQPQHF

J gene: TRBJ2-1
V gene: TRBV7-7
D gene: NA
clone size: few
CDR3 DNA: TGTGCCAGCAGCTGGCAACCAGTCTCCTACAATGAGCAGTTCTTC
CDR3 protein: CASSWQPVSYNEQFF

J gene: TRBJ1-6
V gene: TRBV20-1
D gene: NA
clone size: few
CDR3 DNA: TGCAGTGCTAGTCCCCACAACCAGGCGAGGGATTCACCCCTCCACTTT
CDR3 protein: CSASPHNQARDSPLHF

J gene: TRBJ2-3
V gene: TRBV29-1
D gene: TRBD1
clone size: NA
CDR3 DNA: TGCAGCGTCCGACAGGGGGTCACAGGCACAGATACGCAGTATTTT
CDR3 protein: CSVRQGVTGTDTQYF

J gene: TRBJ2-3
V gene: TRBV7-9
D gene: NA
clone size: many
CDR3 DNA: TGTGCCAGCAGCTTAATCACAGCATCGGATACGCAGTATTTT
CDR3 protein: CASSLITASDTQYF

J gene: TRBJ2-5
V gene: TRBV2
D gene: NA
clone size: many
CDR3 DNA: TGTGCCATCCCGACTCGGACACAAGAGACCCAGTACTTC
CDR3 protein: CAIPTRTQETQYF

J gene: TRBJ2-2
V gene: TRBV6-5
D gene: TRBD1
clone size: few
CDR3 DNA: TGTGCCAGCAGTTACGGGACAGACTCGAACACCGGGGAGCTGTTTTTT
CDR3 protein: CASSYGTDSNTGELFF

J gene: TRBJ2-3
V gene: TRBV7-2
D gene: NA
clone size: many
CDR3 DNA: TGTGCCAGCAGCATGAGCACAGATACGCAGTATTTT
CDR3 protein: CASSMSTDTQYF

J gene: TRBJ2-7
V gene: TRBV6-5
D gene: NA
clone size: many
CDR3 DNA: TGTGCCAGCAGTTACTCGACCACGGGATACGAGCAGTACTTC
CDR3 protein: CASSYSTTGYEQYF

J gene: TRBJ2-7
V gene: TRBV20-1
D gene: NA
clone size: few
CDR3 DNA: TGCAGTGCTAGATCTACCTCGGGACTCAGGAGCTCCTACGAGCAGTACTTC
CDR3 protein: CSARSTSGLRSSYEQYF

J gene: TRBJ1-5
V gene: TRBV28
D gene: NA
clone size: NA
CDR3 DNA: TGTGCCAGCAGTTTTTACCTCAACAGCTACAATCAGCCCCAGCATTTT
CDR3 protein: CASSFYLNSYNQPQHF

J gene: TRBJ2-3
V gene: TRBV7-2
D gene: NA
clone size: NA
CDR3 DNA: TGTGCCAGCAGGCCCTCGAGCACAGATACGCAGTATTTT
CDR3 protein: CASRPSSTDTQYF

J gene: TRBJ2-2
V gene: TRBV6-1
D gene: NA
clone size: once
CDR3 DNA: TGTGCCAGCAGCCCCAATGGTGCCGCGAACACCGGGGAGCTGTTTTTT
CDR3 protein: CASSPNGAANTGELFF